Each of the 17 T cell receptor beta chains below was sequenced from the same sample in a study of T-cell reconstitution after alpha-beta-depleted transplantation in children. Library preparation (for TCRbeta) was performed with unique molecular identifiers. TCRdb redid the calling of the PCR reads with MiXCR, one entry per CDR3 protein. The table records about 600,000 distinct CDR3 sequences, 23% of them present only once. The sequenced sample was PBMCs, mostly from graft donor cells, obtained 360 days after TCRalphabeta/CD19-depleted stem cell transplant. The source of these receptors is a boy younger than two who had a stem cell transplant for acute myeloid leukemia, so the T cells may come from the graft donor.

This chain uses TRBV7-2 with TRBJ2-1, with D possibly matching TRBD2 (5 bases). There are 13 residues in the CDR3. Trimming pared 1 base from V and 6 bases from J, leaving 7 bases between. CDR1 is SGHTA, CDR2 FQGNSA, per germline. The CDR3 DNA reads as TGTGCCAGCAGCTTAGGACTACCCAATGAGCAGTTCTTC. This sequence encodes CASSLGLPNEQFF.

At least ten counts were recorded for this clonotype. The chain employs TRBV5-5 and TRBJ2-3; D may be TRBD2 (6 bases). V lost 7 bases and J lost 1, with 13 bases in between. The germline CDR1 and CDR2 sequences are SGHKS and YYEKEE (reference sequence). This CDR3 has 14 residues. The CDR3 here is CASLEGLGTDTQYF. The CDR3 DNA sequence: TGTGCCAGCCTGGAGGGGCTTGGCACAGATACGCAGTATTTT.

This chain links TRBV7-2 with TRBJ2-1; D uncertain. Germline V CDR1 and CDR2: SGHTA, FQGNSA. Trimming left V 4 bases short and J 4 bases short, with 14 bases between. The CDR3 runs 15 residues. The DNA of the CDR3 is TGTGCCAGCAGCTCTAGTGCGACGAGTTACAATGAGCAGTTCTTC. It specifies CASSSSATSYNEQFF.

This clonotype was seen at least ten times. The chain joins TRBV21-1 to TRBJ2-7; TRBD1, the D gene given by the table, was not confirmed from the DNA. TRBV21-1 is given as a pseudogene. The length of the CDR3 is 14 residues. The CDR3 spells CASSDWTGEYEQYF. The CDR3 DNA is TGTGCCAGCAGCGACTGGACAGGGGAATACGAGCAGTACTTC.

The V and J genes are TRBV11-2 and TRBJ2-1; TRBD2 matches 10 bases. The junction had 8 bases not matched to a gene; V was cut back by 5 bases and J by 7 bases. The CDR3 totals 15 residues. The germline V gene encodes CDR1 SGHAT and CDR2 FQNNGV. CDR3 loop: CASSTVAGGGNEQFF. The CDR3 nucleotides read TGTGCCAGCAGCACCGTAGCGGGGGGTGGTAATGAGCAGTTCTTC.

There are many counts of this clonotype. The chain links TRBV5-5 to TRBJ1-2, with 8 bases aligning to TRBD1. This CDR3 spans 14 amino acids. Germline assignment: CDR1 SGHKS and CDR2 YYEKEE (reference sequence). Trimming cost V 4 bases and J 8 bases; bases outside gene matches: 10. CDR3 residues: CASSQPTGVEGYTF. CDR3 in DNA: TGTGCCAGCAGCCAACCGACAGGGGTGGAAGGCTACACCTTC.

This clonotype was detected ten times or more. The chain recombines TRBV19 with TRBJ2-2; tentatively, D is TRBD1 or TRBD2 (5 bases each). Deletions cut 6 bases from V and 0 bases from J, with 8 bases between. The CDR3 spans 14 residues. Germline V gene data show CDR1 as LNHDA and CDR2 as SQIVND (reference sequence). CDR3 nucleotides: TGTGCCAGTAGGGGACGGGCGAACACCGGGGAGCTGTTTTTT. It codes for CASRGRANTGELFF.

V and J are TRBV7-9 and TRBJ2-1; 7 nucleotides line up with TRBD1. After removal of 10 bases from V and 5 bases from J, the junction contained 14 bases not matched to a gene. Looked up from germline, CDR1 is SEHNR and CDR2 is FQNEAQ (reference sequence). CDR3 length: 15 amino acids. The CDR3 DNA reads as TGTGCCATCGAGAGGGGACAGAAGAATAACAATGAGCAGTTCTTC. Translating gives CAIERGQKNNNEQFF. The variable domain in full, completed from reference TRBV7-9 and TRBJ2-1, reads DTGVSQNPRHKITKRGQNVTFRCDPISEHNRLYWYRQTLGQGPEFLTYFQNEAQLEKSRLLSDRFSAERPKGSFSTLEIQRTEQGDSAMYLCAIERGQKNNNEQFFGPGTRLTVL.

The chain is built from TRBV6-5 and TRBJ2-7, with a weak D call TRBD1 (6 bases). Germline lookup yields CDR1 MNHEY and CDR2 SVGAGI. This CDR3 is built from 14 residues. V lost 6 bases and J lost 5, with 17 bases in between. The CDR3 DNA follows: TGTGCCAGCAGCTATCGCCACAGGGTGGACGAGCAGTACGTC. Translated: CASSYRHRVDEQYV.

The V call is TRBV4-3, the J call TRBJ1-3; 8 bases agree with TRBD1. Germline lookup yields CDR1 LGHNA and CDR2 YSLEER. The CDR3 covers 16 residues. Trimming at V came to 1 base and at J to 1 base, leaving 3 bases not matched to a gene. CDR3 sequence reads: CASSQGQGRSGNTIYF. In DNA, the CDR3 is TGCGCCAGCAGCCAAGGACAGGGGAGATCTGGAAACACCATATATTTT.

V is TRBV12-3 or TRBV12-4 and J is TRBJ2-2; TRBD1 matches at 7 bases. The J segment lost 6 bases and the V segment lost 6 bases, leaving 7 bases of the junction unmatched. The CDR3 has 14 amino acids. CDR3 bases: TGTGCCAGCAGGGCAGGGGGACGGGCCGGGGAGCTGTTTTTT. Translation gives CASRAGGRAGELFF.

V gene TRBV12-3 or TRBV12-4 combines with J gene TRBJ1-1; 7 bases map to TRBD1. The CDR3 covers 15 residues. Losses at the gene ends were 5 bases for V and 10 bases for J; bases not matched to a gene: 16. The CDR3 DNA reads as TGTGCCAGCAGTCACCTCCTACAGGGGCAAACAGGAGCTTTCTTT. Protein sequence: CASSHLLQGQTGAFF.

Concerning this clonotype itself: A much larger clone differs from this one at a single base, so this may be a read error. The chain couples TRBV3-1 to TRBJ2-7; 10 bases are a match to TRBD1. There are 18 residues in the CDR3. Germline CDR1 is LGHDT and CDR2 is YNNKEL (reference sequence). The CDR3 DNA reads TGTGCCAACAGCCAAGGTTCGTCCGGGACAGGGGTCGACTACGAGCAGTACGTC. It specifies CANSQGSSGTGVDYEQYV.

This clonotype was counted a few times. This sequence joins TRBV15 and TRBJ1-1, with D hard to call. CDR1 LNHNV and CDR2 YYDKDF come from the germline V gene (reference sequence). The V and J ends lost 2 bases and 8 bases respectively, with 9 bases between them. The CDR3 has 12 amino acids. Here the CDR3 DNA reads TGTGCCACCAGCAGACCAAGGGAAGAAGCTTTCTTT. Its translation is CATSRPREEAFF.

This chain joins TRBV6-2 or TRBV6-3 and TRBJ2-7, with a weak D call TRBD2 (6 bases). The V gene lost 6 bases and the J gene lost 2 bases, with 11 bases spanning the gap. The CDR3 totals 13 residues. Germline CDR1 and CDR2: MNHEY and SVGEGT. In DNA form, the CDR3 reads TGTGCCAGCAGCTATCGGGAGCCCTACGAGCAGTACTTC. It yields the protein CASSYREPYEQYF.

The chain is built from TRBV12-3 or TRBV12-4 and TRBJ2-3; 7 nucleotides match TRBD2. CDR3 size: 14 residues. The V segment lost 7 bases and the J segment 3 bases; nucleotides outside the gene matches: 7. CDR3 DNA: TGTGCCAGCAAACCTCTGGGAGGGACAGATACGCAGTATTTT. Translated: CASKPLGGTDTQYF.

The rearrangement uses TRBV4-1 and TRBJ2-3, with 7 bases matching TRBD1. Losses at the gene ends were 2 bases for V and 3 bases for J; bases not matched to a gene: 8. The CDR3 covers 16 residues. CDR1 MGHRA and CDR2 YSYEKL come from the germline V gene. CDR3 residues: CASSQPGQAATDTQYF. In DNA form, the CDR3 reads TGCGCCAGCAGCCAACCCGGACAGGCAGCAACAGATACGCAGTATTTT.